The sample holds a few counts of the clone carrying this T cell receptor beta chain. Its cognate antigen is unknown. The data originate from a study of T cells after yellow fever vaccination. Study-level information: The SMART-Seq v4 Ultra Low Input method served to prepare the low-cell-number fractions.

General study findings and limits: Subsequent booster samples again held most clones from primary vaccination (roughly 95% CD4, 85% to 90% CD8).

V was shortened by 6 bases and J by 5 bases, with 13 bases between the two germline ends. This CDR3 is 12 amino acids long. CDR1 is DFQATT and CDR2 is SNEGSKA in the germline V gene (reference sequence). 5'RACE template switching produced TCR cDNA carrying a universal primer site and UMIs. TCRdb processed the 5' RACE reads anew with MiXCR; each CDR3 protein has one entry. In the table there are 150,000 to 200,000 distinct CDR3 sequences, under 7.5% of which are singletons. V is TRBV20-1 and J is TRBJ1-1; possibly TRBD1 for D (5 bases). The clonotype was recovered from a man in his late teens or twenties who received the YFV17D yellow fever vaccine. This specimen was CD4+ T cells sorted from PBMCs, taken about 5 days after the first yellow fever vaccination. DNA for the CDR3: TGCAGTGCCGGGGGGGGAGGGACTGAAGCTTTCTTT. Protein sequence: CSAGGGGTEAFF.